Presented here are 24 T cell receptor beta chains from one specimen sequenced in a study of blood T cell repertoires in COVID-19. Using immunoSEQ multiplex PCR, the repertoire was profiled, and TCRdb retains in-frame clones only, with some absent. The data show around 80,000 clones, approximately 92% seen once. The sequencing sample was made of peripheral blood. The receptor set was obtained from a woman of 80 years or more with acute or convalescent COVID-19.

The chain is built from TRBV18 and TRBJ1-2, with 10 bases matching TRBD1. V trimming: 6 bases; J trimming: 6 bases; junction bases outside the gene matches: 10. The CDR3 sequence is 15 residues long. Germline loops: CDR1 KGHSH, CDR2 LQKENI. Here the CDR3 DNA reads TGTGCCAGCTCCCGGCAGACAGGGGGCAAGGATGGCTACACCTTC. It yields the protein CASSRQTGGKDGYTF.

The V gene is TRBV9, the J gene TRBJ1-2, with no clear D. The CDR3 length is 15 residues. CDR1 is SGDLS and CDR2 is YYNGEE in the germline V gene. Deletions cut 0 bases from V and 5 bases from J, with 14 bases between. Here the CDR3 reads CASSVEPLGEYGYTF. The CDR3 DNA reads as TGTGCCAGCAGCGTAGAACCCCTGGGCGAGTATGGCTACACCTTC.

V is TRBV29-1 and J is TRBJ2-2; weak D call: TRBD2 (6 bases). V was trimmed by 4 bases and J by 1 base, leaving 10 bases between them. The CDR3 is 14 amino acids. Looked up from germline, CDR1 is SQVTM and CDR2 is ANQGSEA. CDR3 sequence (DNA): TGCAGCGTTGCGGGACTTATGAACACCGGGGAGCTGTTTTTT. Its protein product is CSVAGLMNTGELFF.

This clone was seen once. The chain joins TRBV9 to TRBJ1-2; TRBD1 matches at 7 bases. The length of the CDR3 is 16 residues. Trimming at V came to 0 bases and at J to 3 bases, leaving 8 bases not matched to a gene. From germline, CDR1 is SGDLS and CDR2 YYNGEE. In DNA, the CDR3 is TGTGCCAGCAGCGTAGCTCTGACAGGGTATCACTATGGCTACACCTTC. This encodes CASSVALTGYHYGYTF.

The V and J genes are TRBV27 and TRBJ2-3; TRBD2 aligns across 11 bases. This CDR3 has 18 residues. V trimming: 5 bases; J trimming: 4 bases; junction bases outside the gene matches: 14. Germline CDR1 MNHEY, CDR2 SMNVEV (reference sequence). CDR3 coding DNA: TGTGCCAGCAGTGCCCCTGCCCTACTAGCGGGAGTTTCAGATACGCAGTATTTT. It yields the protein CASSAPALLAGVSDTQYF.

CDR3 DNA sequence: TGTGCCAGCAGCTTAGCGGGGACAGGGTTTGAAAAACTGTTTTTT. Translated, it gives CASSLAGTGFEKLFF. This chain joins TRBV7-8 and TRBJ1-4, with 9 positions matching TRBD1. V lost 0 bases, J lost 7 bases, and 3 bases stayed unmatched. CDR3 size: 15 residues. Germline CDR1 reads SGHVS; CDR2 reads FQNEAQ.

This clone showed up just once. The rearrangement links TRBV19 to TRBJ1-2, with D unclear. The CDR3 has 13 residues. V dropped 6 bases and J dropped 2 bases, with 10 bases sitting between them. Germline V gives CDR1 LNHDA, CDR2 SQIVND (reference sequence). In nucleotides, the CDR3 is TGTGCCAGTAGCCGAATACGGAACTATGGCTACACCTTC. Its translation is CASSRIRNYGYTF.

This clone showed up just a few times. The chain combines TRBV4-1 with TRBJ1-5; D is unresolved. The CDR3 length is 15 residues. Germline CDR1 is MGHRA and CDR2 is YSYEKL. Deletions cut 0 bases from V and 4 bases from J, with 10 bases between. CDR3 loop: CASSQDPQANQPQHF. The CDR3 nucleotides read TGCGCCAGCAGCCAAGATCCGCAGGCTAATCAGCCCCAGCATTTT.

This chain joins TRBV2 and TRBJ1-1; D call uncertain. Germline V CDR1 and CDR2: SNHLY, FYNNEI. The V end lost 0 bases, the J end lost 1 base, and 6 bases lay between the germline ends. The length of the CDR3 is 14 residues. The CDR3 region is CASSEAPGNTEAFF. CDR3 DNA: TGTGCCAGCAGTGAAGCGCCAGGGAACACTGAAGCTTTCTTT.

The rearrangement uses TRBV7-9 and TRBJ2-7; no clear D. The CDR3 extends over 14 amino acids. CDR1 and CDR2 from the germline V gene are SEHNR and FQNEAQ (reference sequence). Trimming shortened V by 1 base and J by 2 bases, and 9 bases separated the two germline ends. The CDR3 loop reads CASSLGYSTYEQYF. Written as DNA, the CDR3 is TGTGCCAGCAGCTTAGGATACAGTACCTACGAGCAGTACTTC.

This chain uses TRBV2 with TRBJ1-5; 11 nucleotides align to TRBD1. The ends lost 6 bases at V and 6 bases at J; junction bases unmatched: 7. CDR1 and CDR2 (germline): SNHLY, FYNNEI. The CDR3 totals 15 residues. The DNA for the CDR3 is TGTGCCAGCAGCCAAGGACAGGGGGCAGGTCAGCCCCAGCATTTT. As protein: CASSQGQGAGQPQHF.

This chain connects TRBV11-2 to TRBJ1-1, with 7 bases identical to TRBD1. The V segment lost 5 bases and the J segment 8 bases; nucleotides outside the gene matches: 8. Germline assignment: CDR1 SGHAT and CDR2 FQNNGV. This CDR3 is 13 amino acids long. In nucleotides, the CDR3 is TGTGCCAGCAGCCCGTGGACAGGCGAGGAAGCTTTCTTT. It specifies CASSPWTGEEAFF.

The genes are TRBV18 and TRBJ2-7; TRBD1 agrees at 11 bases. Germline V gene sequence: CDR1 KGHSH, CDR2 LQKENI. Trimming at V came to 2 bases and at J to 4 bases, leaving 4 bases not matched to a gene. This CDR3 has 15 amino acids. The CDR3 DNA reads TGTGCCAGCTCACCAGGACAGGGGGCAGGTTACGAGCAGTACTTC. It encodes CASSPGQGAGYEQYF.

The V and J genes are TRBV4-3 and TRBJ2-3; 7 nucleotides match TRBD1. The germline CDR1 and CDR2 sequences are LGHNA and YSLEER. The CDR3 is 16 residues long. J gave up 2 bases and V 2 bases, and 7 bases lay outside the gene matches. CDR3 residues: CASSQRTGASTDTQYF. The CDR3 DNA reads as TGCGCCAGCAGCCAAAGGACAGGAGCCTCCACAGATACGCAGTATTTT.

V is TRBV3-1 (or the pseudogene TRBV3-2) and J is TRBJ1-5; D ambiguous. CDR3 size: 15 residues. V lost 0 bases, J lost 6 bases, and 12 bases lay in between. CDR1 LGHDT and CDR2 YNNKEL come from the germline V gene (reference sequence). CDR3 region: CASSQDRGGSQPQHF. The CDR3 nucleotides are TGTGCCAGCAGCCAAGATCGAGGAGGCTCTCAGCCCCAGCATTTT.

The V gene is TRBV11-1, the J gene TRBJ2-5; 13 nucleotides line up with TRBD2. From germline, CDR1 is SGHAT and CDR2 FQDESV (reference sequence). The CDR3 is 16 amino acids. V shed 0 bases, J shed 6 bases, and the junction held 4 bases outside the gene matches. CDR3 loop: CASSLARTSGGKTQYF. The CDR3 DNA sequence: TGTGCCAGCAGCTTAGCGAGGACTAGCGGGGGAAAGACCCAGTACTTC.

The chain has TRBV28 and TRBJ1-6; D is possibly TRBD1 (6 bases). The CDR3 covers 16 residues. Looked up from germline, CDR1 is MDHEN and CDR2 is SYDVKM. The germline V and J ends were trimmed by 4 bases and 7 bases, with 17 bases remaining between them. This CDR3 reads CASSSPGQKPNSPLHF. The CDR3 region has the DNA TGTGCCAGCAGTTCCCCTGGACAGAAGCCCAATTCACCCCTCCACTTT.

The chain employs TRBV2 and TRBJ1-5; 8 bases are shared with TRBD1. The germline V gene encodes CDR1 SNHLY and CDR2 FYNNEI. V lost 5 bases and J lost 7; bases outside the gene matches: 7. The CDR3 length is 14 residues. The CDR3 sequence is CASSPQGGPQPQHF. CDR3 in DNA: TGTGCCAGCAGTCCACAGGGGGGCCCGCAGCCCCAGCATTTT.

V and J are TRBV5-1 and TRBJ1-2; D uncertain. Germline V gives CDR1 SGHRS, CDR2 YFSETQ. The V gene lost 0 bases and the J gene lost 7 bases, with 16 bases spanning the gap. The CDR3 is made up of 15 amino acids. The CDR3 sequence: CASSLGGRVLGGYTF. Here the CDR3 DNA reads TGCGCCAGCAGCTTGGGAGGGCGAGTATTGGGTGGCTACACCTTC.

This chain connects TRBV7-3 to TRBJ2-6; 10 bases match TRBD1. After removal of 3 bases from V and 1 base from J, the junction contained 3 bases not matched to a gene. CDR3 length: 17 amino acids. From germline, CDR1 is SGHTA and CDR2 FQGTGA. The CDR3 spells CASSFRDRGSGANVLTF. The CDR3 DNA follows: TGTGCCAGCAGCTTTCGGGACAGGGGATCTGGGGCCAACGTCCTGACTTTC. Variable domain in full (rest from reference TRBV7-3 and TRBJ2-6): GAGVSQTPSNKVTEKGKYVELRCDPISGHTALYWYRQSLGQGPEFLIYFQGTGAADDSGLPNDRFFAVRPEGSVSTLKIQRTERGDSAVYLCASSFRDRGSGANVLTFGAGSRLTVL.

The gene calls are TRBV7-9 and TRBJ2-1; 8 bases fit TRBD2. This CDR3 has 15 residues. Germline trimming cut 4 bases from V and 6 bases from J; bases unmatched to any gene: 8. Germline CDR1 is SEHNR and CDR2 is FQNEAQ (reference sequence). CDR3 sequence (DNA): TGTGCCAGCAGCTGGGCCGGGACTAGGGCCAATGAGCAGTTCTTC. Protein product: CASSWAGTRANEQFF.

The chain links TRBV7-3 to TRBJ2-1; the D gene is possibly TRBD1 (6 bases). Germline assignment: CDR1 SGHTA and CDR2 FQGTGA. V was pared by 2 bases and J by 8 bases, with 7 bases between. This CDR3 is built from 12 residues. The CDR3 reads CASSLGTHEQFF. CDR3 DNA: TGTGCCAGCAGCTTAGGGACACATGAGCAGTTCTTC.

The genes are TRBV4-1 and TRBJ1-2; D is uncertain. There are 15 residues in the CDR3. Germline V CDR1 and CDR2: MGHRA, YSYEKL. V lost 1 base to trimming and J lost 8 bases, with 17 bases between them. The CDR3 sequence: CASSQVAGSEFGYTF. The CDR3 nucleotides are TGCGCCAGCAGCCAAGTGGCGGGCTCTGAGTTCGGCTACACCTTC.

This clone has just one count. The chain links TRBV15 to TRBJ1-2; 7 nucleotides line up with TRBD1. In germline, CDR1 is LNHNV, CDR2 YYDKDF (reference sequence). V shed 8 bases and J 2 bases; nucleotides not matched to a gene: 5. The CDR3 is 13 residues long. CDR3 region: CATAPDRNYGYTF. CDR3 in DNA: TGTGCCACCGCCCCGGACAGGAACTATGGCTACACCTTC. The full variable domain, its missing parts supplied by reference TRBV15 and TRBJ1-2, is DAMVIQNPRYQVTQFGKPVTLSCSQTLNHNVMYWYQQKSSQAPKLLFHYYDKDFNNEADTPDNFQSRRPNTSFCFLDIRSPGLGDTAMYLCATAPDRNYGYTFGSGTRLTVV.